This entry features one T cell receptor (beta chain) sequence. This record belongs to a study of T cell changes during pregnancy in multiple sclerosis. The data were produced by immunoSEQ multiplex PCR, yet TCRdb's version contains in-frame clones alone and is incomplete. The sample carries 60,000 to 85,000 clones, 90% to 95% recorded once. V lost 3 bases to trimming and J lost 8 bases, with 10 bases between them. Germline CDR1 is LNHDA and CDR2 is SQIVND (reference sequence). The CDR3 extends over 13 amino acids. V usage is TRBV19 and J usage is TRBJ1-4; D is unresolved. The input for sequencing was peripheral blood, taken in the second trimester of pregnancy. The clonotype comes from a female donor with multiple sclerosis, enrolled in a pregnancy study. CDR3 DNA: TGTGCCAGTAGTATCTCGGGGAGGGAAAAACTGTTTTTT. It translates to CASSISGREKLFF.